Following are 6 T cell receptor beta chains from one sample sequenced in a study of T-cell memory formation after mild COVID-19. MiXCR, applied by TCRdb to the 5' RACE reads, yields one record per CDR3 protein. This repertoire shows tens of thousands of distinct CDR3 sequences, 10% to 15% found once; its top ten account for about 25%. Material: PBMCs or a T cell subset sorted from them (not recorded which). These receptors were obtained from an adult woman who had mild COVID-19 (a few samples of this study predate the infection). Cell type and time point are not known.

This clonotype has just a few counts. The chain links TRBV20-1 to TRBJ2-7; D call uncertain. The ends were cut back, 1 base at V and 2 bases at J, with 12 bases in the middle. Germline V gene lookup returns CDR1 DFQATT and CDR2 SNEGSKA (reference sequence). The length of the CDR3 is 14 residues. Here the CDR3 reads CSARASSGAYEQYF. The CDR3 region has the DNA TGCAGTGCTAGAGCATCCTCTGGGGCCTACGAGCAGTACTTC.

A remark on this clonotype: A read error may explain this, as a much larger clone is one base away. The V gene is TRBV29-1, the J gene TRBJ2-5; the D call may be TRBD1 or TRBD2 (5 bases each). The CDR3 sequence is 13 residues long. Looked up from germline, CDR1 is SQVTM and CDR2 is ANQGSEA. This chain's CDR3 is CRVEGTDQETQYF. CDR3 nucleotide sequence: TGCAGAGTTGAAGGGACGGACCAAGAGACCCAGTACTTC. Full variable domain (outside the CDR3, taken from reference TRBV29-1 and TRBJ2-5): SAVISQKPSRDICQRGTSLTIQCQVDSQVTMMFWYRQQPGQSLTLIATANQGSEATYESGFVIDKFPISRPNLTFSTLTVSNMSPEDSSIYLCRVEGTDQETQYFGPGTRLLVL.

This clonotype turned up a few times. The rearrangement joins TRBV12-3 or TRBV12-4 to TRBJ1-2, with unresolved D. The CDR3 contains 10 residues. V lost 5 bases and J 3 bases, leaving 1 base between the germline ends. The CDR3 coding sequence is TGTGCCAGCAGTGACTATGGCTACACCTTC. Its translation is CASSDYGYTF.

This clonotype was found a few times. This chain joins TRBV9 and TRBJ2-1; 8 positions match TRBD2. Germline CDR1 and CDR2: SGDLS and YYNGEE. The CDR3 spans 14 residues. Unmatched junction bases numbered 7, after V lost 4 bases and J lost 7 bases. CDR3: CASSLSGSGNEQFF. Here the CDR3 DNA reads TGTGCCAGCAGCTTGAGCGGGAGTGGTAATGAGCAGTTCTTC.

This clonotype was seen more than once but under ten times. The chain links TRBV5-5 to TRBJ2-1; D call uncertain. Germline CDR1 SGHKS, CDR2 YYEKEE (reference sequence). With 1 base removed from V and 8 bases from J, the gap between germline ends came to 13 bases. CDR3 length: 14 residues. The CDR3 spells CASSLHSRMDEQFF. CDR3 nucleotides: TGTGCCAGCAGCTTGCACTCCAGGATGGATGAGCAGTTCTTC.

V gene TRBV19 combines with J gene TRBJ2-3; D call uncertain. CDR3 length equals 14 residues. Germline V gene lookup returns CDR1 LNHDA and CDR2 SQIVND (reference sequence). Trimming cost V 1 base and J 4 bases, with 9 bases left between them. The CDR3 loop is CASSIVLGSDTQYF. The CDR3 bases are TGTGCCAGTAGTATAGTCCTGGGATCAGATACGCAGTATTTT.